This passage covers 4 T cell receptor beta chains from one sample sequenced in a study of type 1 regulatory T cells. These receptors' targets are unknown. MiXCR, run by TCRdb on the reads, gives a single entry per CDR3 protein. The table shows roughly 62,000 distinct CDR3 sequences, with 62% occurring only once. Sequenced input: cultured non-Tr1 T cells, either the whole culture or a sorted T cell fraction (not recorded which). The source of these receptors is a human donor in good health.

V gene TRBV3-1 combines with J gene TRBJ2-1, with D perhaps assigned TRBD1 or TRBD2 (5 bases each). In germline, CDR1 is LGHDT, CDR2 YNNKEL (reference sequence). V lost 1 base to trimming and J lost 4 bases, with 14 bases between them. This CDR3 has 16 amino acids. CDR3 DNA sequence: TGTGCCAGCAGCCAAGTCGGGGACCCCCAATACAATGAGCAGTTCTTC. It specifies CASSQVGDPQYNEQFF.

The V call is TRBV7-9, the J call TRBJ2-3, with 7 positions matching TRBD2. The CDR3 is made up of 16 amino acids. CDR1 and CDR2 from the germline V gene are SEHNR and FQNEAQ (reference sequence). J was trimmed by 4 bases and V by 5 bases; bases with no gene match: 12. CDR3 loop: CASSPLGEGFADTQYF. CDR3 sequence (DNA): TGTGCCAGCAGCCCCCTCGGGGAGGGATTCGCAGATACGCAGTATTTT.

This chain joins TRBV20-1 and TRBJ2-1; possible D gene TRBD2, 6 bases. Germline CDR1 reads DFQATT; CDR2 reads SNEGSKA (reference sequence). V gave up 3 bases and J gave up 8 bases, with 14 bases separating them. CDR3 length: 13 residues. The CDR3 sequence: CSASLPGVDEQFF. The CDR3, as DNA: TGCAGTGCTAGTTTGCCGGGGGTGGATGAGCAGTTCTTC.

The chain employs TRBV5-1 and TRBJ2-1, with D possibly TRBD1 on 6 matching bases. The germline V gene has CDR1 SGHRS and CDR2 YFSETQ. This CDR3 is built from 15 residues. Trimming left V 4 bases short and J 5 bases short, with 16 bases between. The CDR3 bases are TGCGCCAGCAGCGGCGCAGCGCCAGGGGACAATGAGCAGTTCTTC. Its translation is CASSGAAPGDNEQFF.